This note documents a single T cell receptor beta chain sequence. Its antigen is unknown. Samples were taken several times over chemoradiotherapy. This CDR3 region has 14 residues. V lost 10 bases and J 0 bases, leaving 13 bases between the germline ends. CDR1 is ENHRY and CDR2 is SYGVKD in the germline V gene. The data were obtained in a study of chemoradiotherapy in HPV16-positive cancers. Notes on the study in general: Candidate HPV-specific clones and E7-related TCR motifs grew in tumor during treatment. The functional HPV-specific definition rests on just a couple of HPV16-positive patients.

Measured with immunoSEQ multiplex PCR; TCRdb has only the in-frame clones, and not every one. The sample lists around 15,000 clones; roughly 69% were seen once. The sample was acquired from a patient who underwent chemoradiotherapy. The sequence was obtained from a human donor with HPV-associated anogenital cancer. The V gene is TRBV10-3, the J gene TRBJ1-3, with a weak D call TRBD1 (5 bases). The CDR3 loop reads CATDQGISGNTIYF. The CDR3 bases are TGTGCCACGGACCAGGGCATCTCTGGAAACACCATATATTTT.